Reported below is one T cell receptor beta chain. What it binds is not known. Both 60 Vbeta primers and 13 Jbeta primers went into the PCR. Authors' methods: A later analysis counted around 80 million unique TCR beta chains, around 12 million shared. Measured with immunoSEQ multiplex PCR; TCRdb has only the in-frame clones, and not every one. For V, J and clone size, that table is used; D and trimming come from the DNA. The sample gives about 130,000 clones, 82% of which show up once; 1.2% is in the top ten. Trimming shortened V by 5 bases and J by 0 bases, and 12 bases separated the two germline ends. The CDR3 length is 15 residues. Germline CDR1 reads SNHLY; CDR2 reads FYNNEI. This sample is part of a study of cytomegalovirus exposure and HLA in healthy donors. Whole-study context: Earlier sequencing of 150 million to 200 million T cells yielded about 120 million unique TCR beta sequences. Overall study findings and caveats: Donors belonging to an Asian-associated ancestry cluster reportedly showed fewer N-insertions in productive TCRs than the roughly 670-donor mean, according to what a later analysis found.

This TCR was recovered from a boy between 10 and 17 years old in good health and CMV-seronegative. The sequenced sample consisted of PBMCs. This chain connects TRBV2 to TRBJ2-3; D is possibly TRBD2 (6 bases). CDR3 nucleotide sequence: TGTGCCAGCAGTCCCTCCGGGACTAGCACAGATACGCAGTATTTT. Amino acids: CASSPSGTSTDTQYF.